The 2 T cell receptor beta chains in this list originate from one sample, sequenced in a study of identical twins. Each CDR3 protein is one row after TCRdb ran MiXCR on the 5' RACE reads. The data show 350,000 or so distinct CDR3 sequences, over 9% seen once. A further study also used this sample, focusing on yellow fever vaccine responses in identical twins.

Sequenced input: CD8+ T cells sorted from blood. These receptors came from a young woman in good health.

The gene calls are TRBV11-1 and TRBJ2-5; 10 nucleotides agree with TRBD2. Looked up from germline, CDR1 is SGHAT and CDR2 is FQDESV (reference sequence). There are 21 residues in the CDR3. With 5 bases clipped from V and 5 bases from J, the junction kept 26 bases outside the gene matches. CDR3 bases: TGTGCCAGCAGCCTCCCGGTGAAACTAGCGGGGAACCTCTATAGTGGGGAGACCCAGTACTTC. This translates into CASSLPVKLAGNLYSGETQYF.

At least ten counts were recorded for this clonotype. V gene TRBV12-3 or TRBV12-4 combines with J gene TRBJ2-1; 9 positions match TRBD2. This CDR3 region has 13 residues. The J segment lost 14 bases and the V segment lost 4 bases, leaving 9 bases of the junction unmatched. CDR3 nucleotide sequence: TGTGCCAGCAGTTCAACCCCTCTAGCGGGAAAGTTCTTC. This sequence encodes CASSSTPLAGKFF.